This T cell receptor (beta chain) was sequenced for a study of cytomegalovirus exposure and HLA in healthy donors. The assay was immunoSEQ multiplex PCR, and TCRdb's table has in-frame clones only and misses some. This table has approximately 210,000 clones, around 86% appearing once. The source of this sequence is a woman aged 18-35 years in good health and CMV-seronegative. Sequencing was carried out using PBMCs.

CDR3 loop: CASSPELGPRGPRGYTF. The CDR3 DNA is TGTGCCAGCAGCCCCGAGTTGGGTCCACGAGGCCCTCGCGGCTACACCTTC. The V and J genes are TRBV13 and TRBJ1-2; no clear D gene. Trimming cost V 5 bases and J 8 bases, with 27 bases left between them. Per the germline V gene, CDR1 is PRHDT and CDR2 is FYEKMQ (reference sequence). CDR3 length equals 17 residues.